This TCR beta chain appears in the sequencing data of a study of cytotoxic CD8 clonotypes in ibrutinib-treated CLL. The study, taken as a whole, reports: Clonality grew at ibrutinib response; at progression, it decreased back toward baseline. Against age-matched healthy donors, baseline clonality ran higher and tracked circulating CD8+ T-cell counts. Under therapy, public clonotypes either contracted or stayed stable, and they were uncommon. Sampling time points were not equivalent between sustained-remission and progressing patients.

Assay used: immunoSEQ multiplex PCR; TCRdb lists only in-frame clones, some missing. This table holds fewer than 400,000 clones, over 55% found once. The germline gives CDR1 SGHDT, CDR2 YYEEEE. This CDR3 region has 17 residues. Trimming took 5 bases from V and 0 from J, leaving 15 bases between them. As regards this clone: Its matching antigen is unknown.

The chain combines TRBV5-6 with TRBJ2-6; D ambiguous. The source is a human donor with chronic lymphocytic leukemia. The sample in question was PBMCs, obtained after 36 months of ibrutinib treatment. This CDR3 is CASRITEANSGANVLTF. DNA for the CDR3: TGTGCCAGCAGAATTACAGAGGCCAACTCTGGGGCCAACGTCCTGACTTTC.